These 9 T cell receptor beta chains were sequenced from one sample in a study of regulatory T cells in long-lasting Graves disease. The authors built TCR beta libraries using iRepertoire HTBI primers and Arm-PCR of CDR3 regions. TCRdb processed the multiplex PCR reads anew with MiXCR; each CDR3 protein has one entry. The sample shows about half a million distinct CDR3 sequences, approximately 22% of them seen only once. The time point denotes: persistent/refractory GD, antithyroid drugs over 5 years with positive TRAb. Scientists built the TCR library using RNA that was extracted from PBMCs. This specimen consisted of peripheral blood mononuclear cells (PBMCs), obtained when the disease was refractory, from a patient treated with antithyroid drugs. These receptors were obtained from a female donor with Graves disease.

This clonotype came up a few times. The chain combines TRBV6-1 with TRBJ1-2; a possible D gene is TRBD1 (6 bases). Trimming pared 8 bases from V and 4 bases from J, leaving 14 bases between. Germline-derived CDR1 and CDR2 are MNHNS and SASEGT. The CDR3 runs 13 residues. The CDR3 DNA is TGTGCCAGCCGGCAGGGGACCTCCTATGGCTACACCTTC. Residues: CASRQGTSYGYTF.

CDR3 amino acids: CASSLNWDTEAFF. CDR3 nucleotides: TGTGCCAGCAGTCTAAATTGGGACACTGAAGCTTTCTTT. This chain links TRBV5-8 with TRBJ1-1, with D uncertain. The V end lost 5 bases, the J end lost 3 bases, and 11 bases lay between the germline ends. From germline, CDR1 is SGHTS and CDR2 YDEGEE. CDR3 length equals 13 residues.

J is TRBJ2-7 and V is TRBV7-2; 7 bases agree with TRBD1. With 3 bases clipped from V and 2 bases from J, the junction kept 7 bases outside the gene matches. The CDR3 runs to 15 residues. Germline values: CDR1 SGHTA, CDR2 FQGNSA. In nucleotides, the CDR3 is TGTGCCAGCAGCTTCGGTAGGGGGCGGGCCTACGAGCAGTACTTC. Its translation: CASSFGRGRAYEQYF.

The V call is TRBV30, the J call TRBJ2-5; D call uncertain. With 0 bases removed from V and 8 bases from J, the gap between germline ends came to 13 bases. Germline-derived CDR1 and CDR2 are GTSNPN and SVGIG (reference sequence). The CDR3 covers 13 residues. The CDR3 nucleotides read TGTGCCTGGAGTGTTAGGCTGGGCAGTACCCAGTACTTC. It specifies CAWSVRLGSTQYF.

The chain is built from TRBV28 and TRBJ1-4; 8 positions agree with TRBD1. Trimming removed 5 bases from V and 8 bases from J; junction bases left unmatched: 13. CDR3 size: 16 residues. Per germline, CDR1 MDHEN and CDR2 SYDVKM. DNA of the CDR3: TGTGCCAGCAGTAGCCCGCAGGGGGCAGGCTGGGAAAAACTGTTTTTT. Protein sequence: CASSSPQGAGWEKLFF.

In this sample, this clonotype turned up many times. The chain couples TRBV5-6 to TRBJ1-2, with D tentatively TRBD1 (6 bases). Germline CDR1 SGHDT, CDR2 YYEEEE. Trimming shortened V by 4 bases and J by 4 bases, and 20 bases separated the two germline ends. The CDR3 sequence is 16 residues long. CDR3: CASSVGPGATSYGYTF. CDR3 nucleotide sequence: TGTGCCAGCAGCGTGGGGCCAGGGGCCACGAGCTATGGCTACACCTTC.

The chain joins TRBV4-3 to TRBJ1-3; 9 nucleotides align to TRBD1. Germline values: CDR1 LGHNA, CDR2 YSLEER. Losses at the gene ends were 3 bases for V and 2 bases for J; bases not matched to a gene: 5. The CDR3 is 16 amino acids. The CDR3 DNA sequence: TGCGCCAGCAGCCAGTTCCGGACAGGGGCTGGAAACACCATATATTTT. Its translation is CASSQFRTGAGNTIYF.

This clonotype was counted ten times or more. The CDR3, as DNA: TGTGCCAGCAGCAACCCCAGTGAAGCTTTCTTT. As protein: CASSNPSEAFF. J is TRBJ1-1 and V is TRBV11-2; D gene uncertain. Germline V CDR1 and CDR2: SGHAT, FQNNGV. The V gene lost 5 bases and the J gene lost 7 bases, with 8 bases spanning the gap. The CDR3 runs 11 residues.

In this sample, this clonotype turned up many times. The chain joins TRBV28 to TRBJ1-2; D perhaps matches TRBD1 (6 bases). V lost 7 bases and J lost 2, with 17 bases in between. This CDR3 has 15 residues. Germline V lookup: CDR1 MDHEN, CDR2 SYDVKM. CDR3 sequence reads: CASIEGGGGNYGYTF. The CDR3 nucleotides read TGTGCCAGCATCGAGGGGGGAGGAGGAAACTATGGCTACACCTTC.